This T cell receptor (beta chain) was sequenced for a study of blood T cell repertoires in COVID-19. This clone showed up just a few times. Trimming stripped 2 bases from V and 4 bases from J, with 12 bases between. The CDR3 consists of 15 residues. Germline V gene lookup returns CDR1 SGHNT and CDR2 YYREEE (reference sequence). Method: immunoSEQ multiplex PCR; TCRdb's copy keeps in-frame clones and lacks some. The table has around 150,000 clones, around 85% seen once; the top ten hold roughly 8%. This sequence was found in a man in his 60s with acute or convalescent COVID-19. The sample was peripheral blood. This rearrangement joins TRBV5-4 to TRBJ2-2; D perhaps matches TRBD1 (6 bases). In DNA, the CDR3 is TGTGCCAGCAGCTTTTGGGGGCGGCGCACCGGGGAGCTGTTTTTT. As protein: CASSFWGRRTGELFF.